This T cell receptor beta chain derives from a study of blood T cell repertoires in COVID-19. This CDR3 comprises 14 residues. The ends lost 5 bases at V and 3 bases at J; junction bases unmatched: 4. Germline V gene sequence: CDR1 SGHTA, CDR2 FQGNSA. In the original processing: Estimated nucleated cell counts came from reference gene primer amplification. The protocol was immunoSEQ multiplex PCR, while the TCRdb copy is restricted to in-frame clones and leaves out a portion. Clone size and V and J calls were adopted from that table, with D and trimming inferred from the DNA. The table has roughly 190,000 clones, roughly 91% seen once.

The material sequenced was peripheral blood. This chain links TRBV7-2 with TRBJ2-5; the match to TRBD2 covers 9 bases. This clonotype was sampled from a human donor in a cohort sampled during active COVID-19. CDR3 residues: CASSPRGGKETQYF. CDR3 sequence (DNA): TGTGCCAGCAGCCCGCGGGGGGGAAAAGAGACCCAGTACTTC.